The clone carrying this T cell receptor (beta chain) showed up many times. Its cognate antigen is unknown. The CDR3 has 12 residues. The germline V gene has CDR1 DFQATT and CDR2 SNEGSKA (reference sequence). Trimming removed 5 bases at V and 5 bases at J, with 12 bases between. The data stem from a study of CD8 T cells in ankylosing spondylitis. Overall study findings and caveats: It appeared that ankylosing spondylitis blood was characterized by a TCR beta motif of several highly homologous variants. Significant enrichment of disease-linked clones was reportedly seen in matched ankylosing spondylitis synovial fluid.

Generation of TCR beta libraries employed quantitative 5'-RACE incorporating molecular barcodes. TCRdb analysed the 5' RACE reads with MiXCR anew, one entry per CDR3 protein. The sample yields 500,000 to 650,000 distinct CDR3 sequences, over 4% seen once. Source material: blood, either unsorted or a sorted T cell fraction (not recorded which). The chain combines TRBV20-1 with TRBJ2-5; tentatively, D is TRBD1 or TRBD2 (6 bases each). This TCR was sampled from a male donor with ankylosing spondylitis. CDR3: CSALGGRETQYF. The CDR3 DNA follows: TGCAGTGCTCTGGGGGGCAGGGAGACCCAGTACTTC.